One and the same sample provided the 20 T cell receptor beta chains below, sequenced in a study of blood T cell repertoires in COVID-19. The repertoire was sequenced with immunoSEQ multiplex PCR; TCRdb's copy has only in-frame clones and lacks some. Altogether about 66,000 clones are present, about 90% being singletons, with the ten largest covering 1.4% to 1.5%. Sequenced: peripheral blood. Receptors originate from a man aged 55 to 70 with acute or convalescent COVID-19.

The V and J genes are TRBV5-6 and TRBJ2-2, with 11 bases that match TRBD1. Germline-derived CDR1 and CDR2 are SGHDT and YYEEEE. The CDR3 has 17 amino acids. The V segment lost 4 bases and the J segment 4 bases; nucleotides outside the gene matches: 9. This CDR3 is CASSTWTGGAGTGELFF. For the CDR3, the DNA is TGTGCCAGCAGCACTTGGACAGGGGGCGCGGGCACCGGGGAGCTGTTTTTT.

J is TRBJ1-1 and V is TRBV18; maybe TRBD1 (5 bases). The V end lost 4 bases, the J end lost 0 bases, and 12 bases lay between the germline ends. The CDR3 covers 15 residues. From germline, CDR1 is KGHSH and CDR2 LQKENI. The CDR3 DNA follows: TGTGCCAGCTCACGATCCGGGACTTTGAACACTGAAGCTTTCTTT. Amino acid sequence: CASSRSGTLNTEAFF.

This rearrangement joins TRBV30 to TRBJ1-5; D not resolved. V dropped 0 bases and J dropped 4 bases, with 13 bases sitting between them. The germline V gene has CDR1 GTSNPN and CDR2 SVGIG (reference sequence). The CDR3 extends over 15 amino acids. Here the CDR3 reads CAWSVSKIVNQPQHF. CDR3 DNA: TGTGCCTGGAGTGTATCCAAGATAGTTAATCAGCCCCAGCATTTT.

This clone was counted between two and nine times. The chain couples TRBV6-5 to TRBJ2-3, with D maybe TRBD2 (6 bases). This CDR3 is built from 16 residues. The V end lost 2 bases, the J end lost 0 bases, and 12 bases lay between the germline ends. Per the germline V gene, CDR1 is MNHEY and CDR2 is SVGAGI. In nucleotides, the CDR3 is TGTGCCAGCAGTTACCAGGGAGGAACTAGCACAGATACGCAGTATTTT. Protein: CASSYQGGTSTDTQYF.

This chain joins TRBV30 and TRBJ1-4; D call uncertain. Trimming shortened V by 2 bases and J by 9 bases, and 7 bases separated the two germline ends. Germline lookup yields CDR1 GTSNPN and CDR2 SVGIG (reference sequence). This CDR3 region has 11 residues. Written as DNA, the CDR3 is TGTGCCTGGAGTCTAACCAAAAAACTGTTTTTT. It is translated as CAWSLTKKLFF.

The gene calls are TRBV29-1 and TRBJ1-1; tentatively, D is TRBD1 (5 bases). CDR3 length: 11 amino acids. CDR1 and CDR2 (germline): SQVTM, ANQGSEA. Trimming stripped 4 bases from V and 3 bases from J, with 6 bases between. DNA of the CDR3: TGCAGCGTTGCCAGGGACACTGAAGCTTTCTTT. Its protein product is CSVARDTEAFF. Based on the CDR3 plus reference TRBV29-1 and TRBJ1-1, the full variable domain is SAVISQKPSRDICQRGTSLTIQCQVDSQVTMMFWYRQQPGQSLTLIATANQGSEATYESGFVIDKFPISRPNLTFSTLTVSNMSPEDSSIYLCSVARDTEAFFGQGTRLTVV.

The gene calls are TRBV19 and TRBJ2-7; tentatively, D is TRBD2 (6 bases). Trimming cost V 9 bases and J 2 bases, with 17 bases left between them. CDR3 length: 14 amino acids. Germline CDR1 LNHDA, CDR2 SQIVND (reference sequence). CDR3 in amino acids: CASATGTVAYEQYF. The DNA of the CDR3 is TGTGCCAGCGCCACCGGGACTGTTGCCTACGAGCAGTACTTC.

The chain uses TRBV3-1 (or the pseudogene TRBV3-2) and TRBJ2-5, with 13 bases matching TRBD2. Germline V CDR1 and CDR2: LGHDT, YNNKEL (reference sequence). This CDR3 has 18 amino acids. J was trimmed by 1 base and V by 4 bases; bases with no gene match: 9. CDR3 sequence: CASSRLGLAGESQETQYF. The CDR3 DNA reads TGTGCCAGCAGCCGACTAGGACTAGCGGGGGAAAGCCAAGAGACCCAGTACTTC.

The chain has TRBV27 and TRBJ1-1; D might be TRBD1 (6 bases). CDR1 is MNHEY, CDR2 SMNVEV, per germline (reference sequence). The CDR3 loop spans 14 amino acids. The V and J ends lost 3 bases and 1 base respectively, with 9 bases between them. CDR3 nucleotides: TGTGCCAGCAGTTTGGTGGGACAGAACACTGAAGCTTTCTTT. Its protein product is CASSLVGQNTEAFF.

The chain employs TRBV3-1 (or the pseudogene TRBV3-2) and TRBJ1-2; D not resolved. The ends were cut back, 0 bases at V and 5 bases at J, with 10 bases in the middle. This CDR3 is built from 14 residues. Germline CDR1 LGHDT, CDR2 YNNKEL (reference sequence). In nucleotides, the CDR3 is TGTGCCAGCAGCCAAGAAACGGGAATATATGGCTACACCTTC. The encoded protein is CASSQETGIYGYTF.

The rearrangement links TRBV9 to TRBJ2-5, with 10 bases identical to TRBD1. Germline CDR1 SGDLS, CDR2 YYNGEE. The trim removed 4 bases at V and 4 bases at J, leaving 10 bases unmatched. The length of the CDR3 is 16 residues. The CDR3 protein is CASSTRQGARGETQYF. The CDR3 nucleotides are TGTGCCAGCAGCACCCGACAGGGGGCGCGGGGAGAGACCCAGTACTTC.

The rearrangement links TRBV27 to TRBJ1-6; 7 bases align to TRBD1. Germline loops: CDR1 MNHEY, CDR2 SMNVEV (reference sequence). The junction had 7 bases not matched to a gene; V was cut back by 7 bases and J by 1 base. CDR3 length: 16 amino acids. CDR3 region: CASKDRDGSYNSPLHF. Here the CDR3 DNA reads TGTGCCAGCAAAGACAGGGACGGTTCCTATAATTCACCCCTCCACTTT.

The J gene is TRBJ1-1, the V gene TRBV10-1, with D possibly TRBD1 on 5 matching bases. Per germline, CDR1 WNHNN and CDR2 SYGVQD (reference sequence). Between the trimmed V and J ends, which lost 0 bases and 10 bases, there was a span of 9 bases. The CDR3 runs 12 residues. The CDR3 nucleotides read TGCGCCAGCAGTGAGTCCAGGGCGGCAGCTTTCTTT. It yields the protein CASSESRAAAFF.

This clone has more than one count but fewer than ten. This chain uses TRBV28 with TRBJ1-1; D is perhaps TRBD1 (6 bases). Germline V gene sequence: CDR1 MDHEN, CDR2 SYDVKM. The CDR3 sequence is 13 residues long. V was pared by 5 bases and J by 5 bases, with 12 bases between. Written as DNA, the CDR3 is TGTGCCAGCAGTCCACCACAGGGAACTGAAGCTTTCTTT. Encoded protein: CASSPPQGTEAFF.

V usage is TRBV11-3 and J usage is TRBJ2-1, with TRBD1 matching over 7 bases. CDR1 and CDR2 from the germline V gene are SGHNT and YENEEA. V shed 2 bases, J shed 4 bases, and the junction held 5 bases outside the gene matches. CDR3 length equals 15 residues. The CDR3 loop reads CASSLTGQSYNEQFF. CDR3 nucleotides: TGTGCCAGCAGCTTAACGGGACAGTCATACAATGAGCAGTTCTTC.

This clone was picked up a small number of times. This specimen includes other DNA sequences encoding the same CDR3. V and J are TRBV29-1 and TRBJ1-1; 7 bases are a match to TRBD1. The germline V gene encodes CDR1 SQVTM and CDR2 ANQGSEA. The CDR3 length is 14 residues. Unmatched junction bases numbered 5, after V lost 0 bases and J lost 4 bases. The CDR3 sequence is CSVEDRQGSTEAFF. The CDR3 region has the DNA TGCAGCGTTGAAGACCGACAGGGCTCCACTGAAGCTTTCTTT.

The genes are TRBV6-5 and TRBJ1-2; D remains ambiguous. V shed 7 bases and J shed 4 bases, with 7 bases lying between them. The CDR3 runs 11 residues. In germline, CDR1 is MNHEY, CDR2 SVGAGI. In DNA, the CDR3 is TGTGCCAGCAAACAGTTCTATGGCTACACCTTC. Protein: CASKQFYGYTF.

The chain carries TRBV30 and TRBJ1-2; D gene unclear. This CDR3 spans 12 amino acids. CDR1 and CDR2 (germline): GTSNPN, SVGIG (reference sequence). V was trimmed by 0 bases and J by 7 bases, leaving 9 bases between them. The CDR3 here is CAWSVQPPGYTF. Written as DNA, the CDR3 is TGTGCCTGGAGTGTACAGCCCCCTGGCTACACCTTC.

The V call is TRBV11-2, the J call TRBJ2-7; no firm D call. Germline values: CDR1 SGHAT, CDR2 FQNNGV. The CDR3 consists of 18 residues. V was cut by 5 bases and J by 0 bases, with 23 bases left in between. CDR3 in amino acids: CASSTYLMRSRSSYEQYF. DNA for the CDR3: TGTGCCAGCAGCACATACCTCATGAGATCACGGAGCTCCTACGAGCAGTACTTC.

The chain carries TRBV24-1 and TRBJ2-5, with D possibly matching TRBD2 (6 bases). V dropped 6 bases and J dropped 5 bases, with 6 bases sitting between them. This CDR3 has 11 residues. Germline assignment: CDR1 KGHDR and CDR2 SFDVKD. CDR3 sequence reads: CATSRGETQYF. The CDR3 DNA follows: TGTGCCACCAGTCGGGGGGAGACCCAGTACTTC.